This paragraph reports one T cell receptor beta chain. Its cognate antigen is unknown. These data come from a study of T cells in Graves' hyperthyroidism and ophthalmopathy. Study-level background: Staff took peripheral blood when the initial diagnosis was made, before any treatment began. Overall study findings and caveats: Also found in blood were most expanded thyroid clonotypes above 0.001.

Germline assignment: CDR1 MGHRA and CDR2 YSYEKL. The CDR3 consists of 13 residues. Trimming took 4 bases from V and 7 from J, leaving 11 bases between them. On the basis of clinical symptoms, serum thyroxine and TRAb, thyroid ultrasound and orbital computed tomography, diagnoses were made. Over 8 ml fresh peripheral blood yielded the PBMCs. Researchers took RNA transcripts and amplified the TCR beta CDR3 regions from them. A set of HTBI primers served as the primers for a first-round RT-PCR of the TCR CDR3. TCRdb analysed the multiplex PCR reads with MiXCR anew, one entry per CDR3 protein. The repertoire includes around 570,000 distinct CDR3 sequences, just under 20% of them detected once, and 47% sits in the top ten.

The sample taken for sequencing was blood. The chain carries TRBV4-1 and TRBJ1-5; D remains unclear. The receptor was derived from a middle-aged man with Graves' ophthalmopathy. CDR3 amino acids: CASSLSVGQPQHF. The DNA for the CDR3 is TGCGCCAGCAGCCTCTCAGTTGGGCAGCCCCAGCATTTT.